The 21 T cell receptor beta chains in this list originate from one sample, sequenced in a study of cytomegalovirus exposure and HLA in healthy donors. The study ran its PCR with 60 Vbeta and 13 Jbeta primers. TCRdb keeps only in-frame clones here, not all; method: immunoSEQ multiplex PCR. The data contain about 260,000 clones, approximately 85% of them singletons. The sequenced material came from PBMCs. The receptors here all came from a woman aged 35 to 49 in good health and CMV-seropositive.

V gene TRBV28 combines with J gene TRBJ2-1; TRBD2 aligns across 7 bases. The CDR3 sequence is 14 residues long. Germline-derived CDR1 and CDR2 are MDHEN and SYDVKM. The junction had 4 bases not matched to a gene; V was cut back by 5 bases and J by 3 bases. The CDR3 bases are TGTGCCAGCAGTAGCGGGACCTTCTACAATGAGCAGTTCTTC. This codes for CASSSGTFYNEQFF.

The rearrangement links TRBV25-1 to TRBJ1-2, with D possibly matching TRBD1 (6 bases). Germline values: CDR1 MGHDK, CDR2 SYGVNS. The CDR3 totals 14 residues. Trimming pared 7 bases from V and 6 bases from J, leaving 18 bases between. The CDR3 protein is CASNSGGQGNGYTF. CDR3 DNA: TGTGCCAGCAATTCCGGGGGGCAGGGCAATGGCTACACCTTC.

The J gene is TRBJ2-4, the V gene TRBV5-1; D unresolved. Germline CDR1 reads SGHRS; CDR2 reads YFSETQ. V was clipped by 9 bases and J by 4 bases, with 26 bases between them. CDR3 length equals 17 residues. The CDR3 reads CATSMFPSGSGKNIQYF. The CDR3 nucleotides are TGCGCCACCTCGATGTTTCCGTCGGGTAGTGGGAAAAACATTCAGTACTTC.

The J gene is TRBJ1-1, the V gene TRBV9, with 7 bases aligning to TRBD1. The CDR3 is 12 residues long. Trimming at V came to 3 bases and at J to 12 bases, leaving 8 bases not matched to a gene. CDR1 and CDR2 (germline): SGDLS, YYNGEE. The CDR3 sequence: CASSGQTGRSFF. CDR3 nucleotides: TGTGCCAGCAGCGGACAGACAGGGAGATCTTTCTTT.

The chain uses TRBV6-1 and TRBJ1-2; D is undetermined. The ends were cut back, 1 base at V and 4 bases at J, with 13 bases in the middle. Germline V gives CDR1 MNHNS, CDR2 SASEGT. The CDR3 consists of 15 residues. The CDR3 DNA sequence: TGTGCCAGCAGTGAAGGGGCAGTAAACTTCTATGGCTACACCTTC. It specifies CASSEGAVNFYGYTF.

This clone was seen more than once but under ten times. The J gene is TRBJ1-2, the V gene TRBV27; D is ambiguous. The CDR3 extends over 14 amino acids. Trimming pared 0 bases from V and 4 bases from J, leaving 9 bases between. Germline V gene lookup returns CDR1 MNHEY and CDR2 SMNVEV (reference sequence). CDR3 region: CASSLSAGSYGYTF. The CDR3 coding sequence is TGTGCCAGCAGTTTATCCGCGGGATCCTATGGCTACACCTTC.

The rearrangement joins TRBV4-3 to TRBJ1-3; possible D gene TRBD1, 6 bases. CDR3 size: 17 residues. Trimming took off 0 bases at V and 2 bases at J, with 14 bases between the two ends. Per germline, CDR1 LGHNA and CDR2 YSLEER. This CDR3 is CASSQDPTGSAGNTIYF. CDR3 sequence (DNA): TGCGCCAGCAGCCAAGACCCCACAGGGTCTGCTGGAAACACCATATATTTT.

The chain is built from TRBV6-1 and TRBJ1-2, with D perhaps matching TRBD1 (6 bases). The CDR3 loop spans 13 amino acids. Trimming took off 3 bases at V and 4 bases at J, with 9 bases between the two ends. The germline V gene has CDR1 MNHNS and CDR2 SASEGT. The CDR3, as DNA: TGTGCCAGCAGTGACCCACAGGGCTATGGCTACACCTTC. Protein product: CASSDPQGYGYTF.

This chain links TRBV9 with TRBJ2-5; 10 nucleotides match TRBD2. CDR1 and CDR2 (germline): SGDLS, YYNGEE. This CDR3 region has 16 residues. V was pared by 0 bases and J by 1 base, with 3 bases of the junction left unmatched. The CDR3 DNA reads TGTGCCAGCAGCGTAGGAAGCGGGAGGGTCCAAGAGACCCAGTACTTC. This codes for CASSVGSGRVQETQYF.

V and J are TRBV18 and TRBJ2-6; 8 nucleotides align to TRBD1. Trimming took 2 bases from V and 2 from J; bases not matched to a gene: 5. This CDR3 comprises 17 residues. CDR1 is KGHSH, CDR2 LQKENI, per germline. CDR3 protein: CASSPSTGATGANVLTF. In nucleotides, the CDR3 is TGTGCCAGCTCACCATCGACAGGGGCCACTGGGGCCAACGTCCTGACTTTC.

The V gene is TRBV9, the J gene TRBJ2-7; the match to TRBD1 covers 7 bases. Germline loops: CDR1 SGDLS, CDR2 YYNGEE. The CDR3 contains 15 residues. V trimming: 4 bases; J trimming: 3 bases; junction bases outside the gene matches: 10. The CDR3 bases are TGTGCCAGCAGCCCCGCAGGGGGAGCTTTCTACGAGCAGTACTTC. Translation: CASSPAGGAFYEQYF.

The gene calls are TRBV2 and TRBJ1-4, with D unresolved. This CDR3 region has 13 residues. V lost 4 bases, J lost 8 bases, and 11 bases lay in between. The germline CDR1 and CDR2 sequences are SNHLY and FYNNEI. CDR3 protein: CASSGWRSEKLFF. The CDR3 DNA is TGTGCCAGCAGTGGGTGGAGGAGCGAAAAACTGTTTTTT.

The genes are TRBV6-5 and TRBJ2-7, with 9 bases that match TRBD1. J lost 3 bases, V lost 5 bases, and 2 bases had no gene match. The CDR3 totals 13 residues. In germline, CDR1 is MNHEY, CDR2 SVGAGI. The CDR3 here is CASSRGQGYEQYF. The CDR3 DNA follows: TGTGCCAGCAGTCGGGGACAGGGCTACGAGCAGTACTTC.

The chain links TRBV19 to TRBJ2-1, with TRBD2 as a possible D gene (5 bases). The CDR3 runs 16 residues. The germline V gene encodes CDR1 LNHDA and CDR2 SQIVND (reference sequence). The V end lost 2 bases, the J end lost 0 bases, and 11 bases lay between the germline ends. The CDR3 DNA sequence: TGTGCCAGTAGTATAACCGGCGGGCCCTCCTACAATGAGCAGTTCTTC. It specifies CASSITGGPSYNEQFF.

The V call is TRBV28, the J call TRBJ1-4; 7 bases fit TRBD1. From germline, CDR1 is MDHEN and CDR2 SYDVKM. This CDR3 is built from 15 residues. J gave up 2 bases and V 6 bases, and 6 bases lay outside the gene matches. The CDR3 region has the DNA TGTGCCAGCAGGACTTTGACAGGGACTAATGAAAAACTGTTTTTT. Residues: CASRTLTGTNEKLFF.

The sample holds a few counts of this clone. The chain recombines TRBV5-1 with TRBJ2-7; 8 nucleotides agree with TRBD2. The trim removed 1 base at V and 3 bases at J, leaving 0 bases unmatched. This CDR3 has 13 residues. Per the germline V gene, CDR1 is SGHRS and CDR2 is YFSETQ. CDR3 sequence reads: CASSLREGYEQYF. The CDR3 DNA follows: TGCGCCAGCAGCTTGCGGGAGGGCTACGAGCAGTACTTC.

V usage is TRBV27 and J usage is TRBJ2-3; D is possibly TRBD2 (6 bases). The ends were cut back, 6 bases at V and 0 bases at J, with 16 bases in the middle. From germline, CDR1 is MNHEY and CDR2 SMNVEV (reference sequence). The CDR3 extends over 16 amino acids. The CDR3 sequence: CASSPIAAFSTDTQYF. The CDR3, as DNA: TGTGCCAGCAGCCCTATAGCGGCCTTTAGCACAGATACGCAGTATTTT.

V and J are TRBV30 and TRBJ2-5, with 11 bases lining up with TRBD2. V was clipped by 2 bases and J by 11 bases; unmatched bases: 19. CDR1 and CDR2 (germline): GTSNPN, SVGIG (reference sequence). The CDR3 sequence is 17 residues long. The CDR3 region has the DNA TGTGCCTGGAGTCCCGGGCTAGCGGGAGGTAGGGGTGAAGAGCAGTACTTC. Translated, it gives CAWSPGLAGGRGEEQYF.

V is TRBV4-3 and J is TRBJ2-2, with 9 bases identical to TRBD1. Germline lookup yields CDR1 LGHNA and CDR2 YSLEER. The CDR3 contains 16 residues. V lost 3 bases and J lost 6; bases outside the gene matches: 8. CDR3 in amino acids: CASSQGRDRVAGELFF. The CDR3 region has the DNA TGCGCCAGCAGCCAGGGCCGGGACAGGGTAGCCGGGGAGCTGTTTTTT.

J is TRBJ2-1 and V is TRBV19, with D maybe TRBD2 (5 bases). This CDR3 is 16 amino acids long. V lost 0 bases and J lost 4, with 13 bases in between. CDR1 and CDR2 from the germline V gene are LNHDA and SQIVND (reference sequence). As DNA, the CDR3 is TGTGCCAGTAGTATAGATCTCGTGGGAGTGTACAATGAGCAGTTCTTC. Translation: CASSIDLVGVYNEQFF.

V gene TRBV29-1 combines with J gene TRBJ2-5, with 12 bases matching TRBD2. Germline V gene data show CDR1 as SQVTM and CDR2 as ANQGSEA. The CDR3 is 15 residues long. V gave up 6 bases and J gave up 5 bases; unmatched junction bases: 10. The CDR3 loop reads CSVIGLAGFGETQYF. The DNA of the CDR3 is TGCAGCGTAATAGGACTAGCGGGATTCGGGGAGACCCAGTACTTC. Filled out from reference TRBV29-1 and TRBJ2-5, the complete variable domain reads SAVISQKPSRDICQRGTSLTIQCQVDSQVTMMFWYRQQPGQSLTLIATANQGSEATYESGFVIDKFPISRPNLTFSTLTVSNMSPEDSSIYLCSVIGLAGFGETQYFGPGTRLLVL.